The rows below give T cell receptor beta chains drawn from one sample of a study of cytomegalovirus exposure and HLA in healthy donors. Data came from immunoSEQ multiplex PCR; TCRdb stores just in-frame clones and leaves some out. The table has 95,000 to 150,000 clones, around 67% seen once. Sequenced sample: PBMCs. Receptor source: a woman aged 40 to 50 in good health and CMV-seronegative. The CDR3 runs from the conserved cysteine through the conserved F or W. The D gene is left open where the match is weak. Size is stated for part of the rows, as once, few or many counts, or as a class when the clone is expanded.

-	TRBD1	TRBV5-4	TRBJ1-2	TGTGCCAGCAGCTTGGCGGGACAGGGTATCCTTTTGAGTGGCTACACCTTC	CASSLAGQGILLSGYTF
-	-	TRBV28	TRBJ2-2	TGTGCCAGCAGTTTCCTCGGGGGCACCGGGGAGCTGTTTTTT	CASSFLGGTGELFF
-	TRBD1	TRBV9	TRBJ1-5	TGTGCCAGCAGCGTAATAGGGACAGACTCCAATCAGCCCCAGCATTTT	CASSVIGTDSNQPQHF
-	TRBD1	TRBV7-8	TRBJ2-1	TGTGCCAGCAGCGCAAGACAGGGGGCGTCCTACAATGAGCAGTTCTTC	CASSARQGASYNEQFF
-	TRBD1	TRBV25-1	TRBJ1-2	TGTGCCAGCAGTGAATCTCGACAGGGTCCCCTCTATGGCTACACCTTC	CASSESRQGPLYGYTF
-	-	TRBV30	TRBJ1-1	TGTGCCTGGAGTCGAGGGGGCACTGAAGCTTTCTTT	CAWSRGGTEAFF
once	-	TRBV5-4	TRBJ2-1	TGTGCCAGCAGCTTGGATGAGGGTCGCGAGCAGTTCTTC	CASSLDEGREQFF
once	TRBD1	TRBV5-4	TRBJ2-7	TGTGCCAGCAGCTTGAACAGGGGGGATTACAAGCAGTACTTC	CASSLNRGDYKQYF
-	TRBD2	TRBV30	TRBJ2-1	TGTGCCTGGATGGTGGGAGGGACTAGCGGGACTGAGCAGTTCTTC	CAWMVGGTSGTEQFF
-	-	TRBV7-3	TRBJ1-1	TGTGCCAGCAGCCGCGACAGGAACACTGAAGCTTTCTTT	CASSRDRNTEAFF
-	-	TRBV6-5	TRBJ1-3	TGTGCCAGCAGTTATACAGGAGAGTCTGGAAACACCATATATTTT	CASSYTGESGNTIYF
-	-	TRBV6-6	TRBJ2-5	TGTGCCAGCAGTTACCCAGCGCAAGAGACCCAGTACTTC	CASSYPAQETQYF
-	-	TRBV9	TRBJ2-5	TGTGCCAGCAGCGTAGACGGTAGCCAAGAGACCCAGTACTTC	CASSVDGSQETQYF
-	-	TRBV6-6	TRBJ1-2	TGTGCCAGCAGTTACTCCCCGACAGACTATGGCTACACCTTC	CASSYSPTDYGYTF
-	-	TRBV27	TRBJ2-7	TGTGCCAGCACGAAAGGGGTAGACAGAACCTACGAGCAGTACTTC	CASTKGVDRTYEQYF
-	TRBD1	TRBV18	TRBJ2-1	TGTGCCAGCACCGACAGGGTAAATGAGCAGTTCTTC	CASTDRVNEQFF
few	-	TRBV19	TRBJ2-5	TGTGCCAGTAATCCCAAAGAGACCCAGTACTTC	CASNPKETQYF
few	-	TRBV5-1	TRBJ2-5	TGCGCCAGCAGCTTGGCTCCCGGGACACCACAAGAGACCCAGTACTTC	CASSLAPGTPQETQYF
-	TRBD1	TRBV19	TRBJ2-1	TGTGCCAGTGCGCGACAGGGGGGCCTTAGGAATGAGCAGTTCTTC	CASARQGGLRNEQFF
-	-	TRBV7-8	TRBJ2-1	TGTGCCAGCAGCTTAGGGGTGACTCTGAGCTCCTACAATGAGCAGTTCTTC	CASSLGVTLSSYNEQFF
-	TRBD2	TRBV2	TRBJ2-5	TGTGCCAGCAGTGAGACGCCCGCGGGGGGTCAAGAGACCCAGTACTTC	CASSETPAGGQETQYF
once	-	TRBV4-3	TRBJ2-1	TGCGCCAGCAGCCAAGACGAGGGAGCTAACAATGAGCAGTTCTTC	CASSQDEGANNEQFF
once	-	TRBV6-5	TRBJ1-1	TGTGCCAGCAGTTATACAGAGAACACTGAAGCTTTCTTT	CASSYTENTEAFF
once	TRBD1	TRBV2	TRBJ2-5	TGTGCCAGCAGAGAGGGGGCCCTTCCCCAGTACTTC	CASREGALPQYF
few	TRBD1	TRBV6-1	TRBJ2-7	TGTGCCAGCAGGGGGACAGGGCCTCTGGAGCAGTACTTC	CASRGTGPLEQYF
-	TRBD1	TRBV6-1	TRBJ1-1	TGTGCCAGCAGAGCCCGGACAGGAGCCCTTGAAGCTTTCTTT	CASRARTGALEAFF
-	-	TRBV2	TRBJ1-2	TGTGCCAGCAGTGTGAGTCAGGGAGGCTATGGCTACACCTTC	CASSVSQGGYGYTF
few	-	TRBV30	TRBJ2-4	TGTGCCTGGAGTGTGAACAGTGGGATTCAGTACTTC	CAWSVNSGIQYF
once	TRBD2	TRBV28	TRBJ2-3	TGTGCCAGCAGTCCTAGCGGGAGTGGCACAGATACGCAGTATTTT	CASSPSGSGTDTQYF
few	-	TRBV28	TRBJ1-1	TGTGCCAGCAGGATTAGGCGGTCTGAAGCTTTCTTT	CASRIRRSEAFF
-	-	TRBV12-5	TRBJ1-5	TGTGCTAGTGGTTTGCAGTTCCAGGGTCCGGGCAATCAGCCCCAGCATTTT	CASGLQFQGPGNQPQHF
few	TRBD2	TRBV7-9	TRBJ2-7	TGTGCCAGCGGTGGTAGCGGGGTTGGCTACGAGCAGTACTTC	CASGGSGVGYEQYF
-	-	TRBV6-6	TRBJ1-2	TGTGCCAGCCGGGCCGTACGGGCAGGGTATGGCTACACCTTC	CASRAVRAGYGYTF
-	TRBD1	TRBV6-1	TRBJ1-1	TGTGCCAGCACTAGACAGGGGGCGCTGGGAACTGAAGCTTTCTTT	CASTRQGALGTEAFF